Sequencing of this T cell receptor (beta chain) was carried out in a study of regulatory T cells in long-lasting Graves disease. At the level of the study: The criterion for persistent Graves' disease was over 5 years of antithyroid drugs with positive TSH receptor antibodies. Study conclusions and caveats: Favoring TRBV28, TRBJ1-2 and TRBJ2-5 was a feature seen in persistent disease.

This clonotype came up a few times. Its antigen is unknown. Deletions cut 5 bases from V and 4 bases from J, with 9 bases between. Germline assignment: CDR1 SGHTA and CDR2 FQGTGA. The CDR3 consists of 14 residues. Time point noted: persistent/refractory GD, antithyroid drugs over 5 years with positive TRAb. After RNA was extracted from PBMCs, the TCR library was made from it. CDR3 regions were amplified by Arm-PCR using iRepertoire HTBI primers to build TCR beta libraries. Original data processing: Among the samples, some 68 TRBV and 14 to 15 TRBJ segments were identified. In TCRdb, the multiplex PCR reads were re-called with MiXCR into one record per CDR3 protein. These V and J calls rely on TCRdb rather than the paper's analysis. The sample lists more than 300,000 distinct CDR3 sequences, 15% to 20% occurring once.

The sequence was collected from a female donor with Graves disease. The chain uses TRBV7-3 and TRBJ1-6; D uncertain. Sample: peripheral blood mononuclear cells (PBMCs), taken when the disease was refractory, from a patient treated with antithyroid drugs. In DNA form, the CDR3 reads TGTGCCAGCAGCCAGGACGGATATAATTCACCCCTCCACTTT. This translates into CASSQDGYNSPLHF.